This record looks at one T cell receptor (beta chain) sequence and its context. Its antigen is not known. The sample comes from a study of resident and recirculating memory T cells in vitiligo. On the study more broadly: Samples were epidermis from two lesional and two nonlesional sites, plus PBMCs. Study-wide points: No unique dominant TCR clone was found in vitiligo lesions.

V lost 2 bases and J 7 bases, leaving 6 bases between the germline ends. Germline CDR1 and CDR2: MNHNS and SASEGT. The CDR3 has 13 amino acids. The repertoire was sequenced with immunoSEQ multiplex PCR; TCRdb's copy has only in-frame clones and lacks some. The sample records 70,000 to 85,000 clones, roughly 92% being singletons. The clonotype originates from a male donor with vitiligo. This chain joins TRBV6-1 and TRBJ1-6, with D unresolved. Source material: blood. CDR3 sequence (DNA): TGTGCCAGCAGTGAACATGAGAATTCACCCCTCCACTTT. Encoded protein: CASSEHENSPLHF.